This is a list of T cell receptor beta chains from one sample in a study of OX40 agonist ivuxolimab in advanced cancers. Assay used: immunoSEQ multiplex PCR; TCRdb lists only in-frame clones, some missing. The sample has more than 55,000 clones, 85% to 90% seen once; the top ten hold around 10%. The material was CD4+ or CD8+ T cells sorted from blood, obtained in a trial of the OX40 agonist ivuxolimab. Receptors originate from an adult with an advanced solid tumor such as melanoma, head and neck, liver or kidney cancer. Each CDR3 is given with its conserved first and last residue. A D gene is named only where the DNA matches it firmly. Clone size, where shown, is once, few, many, or a class for clones that have expanded.

v_call	j_call	d_call	clone_size	cdr3_nt	cdr3_aa
TRBV6-6	TRBJ1-6	NA	NA	TGTGCCAGCAGTAAATCCCCTTATGCGGTTAATTCACCCCTCCACTTT	CASSKSPYAVNSPLHF
TRBV11-2	TRBJ2-1	NA	NA	TGTGCCAGCAGCGCCTCGATGCACAGCAATGAGCAGTTCTTC	CASSASMHSNEQFF
TRBV7-9	TRBJ1-6	NA	NA	TGTGCCAGCAGCTTAGAAATAGGATCACCCCTCCACTTT	CASSLEIGSPLHF
TRBV28	TRBJ1-2	NA	NA	TGTGCCAGCAGCCGCGACCCCGGGTTCCGCTACACCTTC	CASSRDPGFRYTF
TRBV6-6	TRBJ1-5	NA	NA	TGTGCCAGTGAATCTACCGGGTCCTGGGTGGGTCAGCCCCAGCATTTT	CASESTGSWVGQPQHF
TRBV2	TRBJ1-3	NA	NA	TGTGCCAGCTCCTTTGGCCTCGGAAACACCATATATTTT	CASSFGLGNTIYF
TRBV27	TRBJ1-2	NA	NA	TGTGCCACCCGCCAATTGGGGACTGCGTATGGCTACACCTTC	CATRQLGTAYGYTF
TRBV27	TRBJ2-2	TRBD2	NA	TGTGCCAGCAGTCTATATAGGACTAGCGGGAACACCGGGGAGCTGTTTTTT	CASSLYRTSGNTGELFF
TRBV9	TRBJ2-1	NA	NA	TGTGCCAGCAGCCCAGGGGGGACTCTGAACAATGAGCAGTTCTTC	CASSPGGTLNNEQFF
TRBV5-1	TRBJ1-2	NA	few	TGCGCCAGCAGCTTAGGGGATTTCCCCTATGGCTACACCTTC	CASSLGDFPYGYTF
TRBV4-1	TRBJ2-7	TRBD1	NA	TGCGCCAGCAGCCATCTCCCGACAGGGCCCTACGAGCAGTACTTC	CASSHLPTGPYEQYF
TRBV28	TRBJ2-5	NA	NA	TGTGCCAGCAGTGAGGGGGGACAAGAGACCCAGTACTTC	CASSEGGQETQYF
TRBV28	TRBJ2-6	TRBD1	NA	TGTGCCAGCAACAGGGGCTCTGGGGCCAACGTCCTGACTTTC	CASNRGSGANVLTF
TRBV5-1	TRBJ2-5	NA	NA	TGCGCCAGTAATCCGGGGACCCACCAAGAGACCCAGTACTTC	CASNPGTHQETQYF
TRBV5-4	TRBJ1-2	TRBD1	NA	TGTGCCAGCAGCCCGGTATCGGGACAGGTCATCTATGGCTACACCTTC	CASSPVSGQVIYGYTF
TRBV4-2	TRBJ2-3	TRBD2	once	TGTGCCAGCAGCCAAGATCTAGCGGGGCTCACAGATACGCAGTATTTT	CASSQDLAGLTDTQYF
TRBV18	TRBJ1-5	NA	NA	TGTGCCAGCTCCCCTAGACAGATTTTAACTAGCAATCAGCCCCAGCATTTT	CASSPRQILTSNQPQHF
TRBV4-2	TRBJ1-5	NA	NA	TGTGCCAGCAGCCAAGATGGGCAGAGCAATCAGCCCCAGCATTTT	CASSQDGQSNQPQHF
TRBV18	TRBJ1-2	TRBD1	NA	TGTGCCAGCTCACCGCAGGGGGCAGGCTATGGCTACACCTTC	CASSPQGAGYGYTF
TRBV7-6	TRBJ2-7	TRBD2	NA	TGTGCCAGCAGCGGACTAGCGGGAGGGCCGGGGGAGCAGTACTTC	CASSGLAGGPGEQYF
TRBV18	TRBJ2-5	NA	NA	TGTGCCAGCTCACCACCTAGCGCAAAGTACCAAGAGACCCAGTACTTC	CASSPPSAKYQETQYF
TRBV28	TRBJ1-1	TRBD1	few	TGTGCCAGCAGTTCCCCGCGCAGGGGCAGGGGGGCTTTCTTT	CASSSPRRGRGAFF
TRBV5-1	TRBJ2-3	NA	NA	TGCGCCAGCAGCTTGGGTCCTAGGGGCACAGATACGCAGTATTTT	CASSLGPRGTDTQYF
TRBV5-4	TRBJ2-1	NA	NA	TGTGCCAGCAGCCAAGATGGCGGGGATGAGCAGTTCTTC	CASSQDGGDEQFF
TRBV9	TRBJ1-1	NA	NA	TGTGCCAGCAGCGCCGCTCCTTGGGACACTGAAGCTTTCTTT	CASSAAPWDTEAFF
TRBV5-1	TRBJ2-4	TRBD2	NA	TGCGCCACCTCCGGCGGGGGAGAGGACAAAAACATTCAGTACTTC	CATSGGGEDKNIQYF
TRBV5-4	TRBJ2-7	NA	NA	TGTGCCAGCAGCTCCGGGTCATCCTACGAGCAGTACTTC	CASSSGSSYEQYF
TRBV28	TRBJ1-5	NA	few	TGTGCCAGCAGTTTGGACCGACGGCTATATAGCAATCAGCCCCAGCATTTT	CASSLDRRLYSNQPQHF
TRBV6-5	TRBJ2-7	TRBD2	NA	TGTGCCAGCAGGGGACTAGCGGACTACGAGCAGTACTTC	CASRGLADYEQYF
TRBV7-3	TRBJ2-3	TRBD2	NA	TGTGCCAGCAGCATCGCCGGGACTAGCGGATTAGATACGCAGTATTTT	CASSIAGTSGLDTQYF
TRBV4-1	TRBJ2-1	TRBD2	NA	TGCGCCAGCAGCCAAGCCAAACTAGCGGACAACTACAATGAGCAGTTCTTC	CASSQAKLADNYNEQFF
TRBV29-1	TRBJ2-7	TRBD1	NA	TGCAGCGTTGAACTTGGGACAGGGTCCTACGAGCAGTACTTC	CSVELGTGSYEQYF
TRBV19	TRBJ2-7	TRBD1	few	TGTGCCAGCAGTGAAAAGGGACAGCTCCCCTACGAGCAGTACTTC	CASSEKGQLPYEQYF
TRBV7-8	TRBJ1-2	NA	NA	TGTGCCAGCAGCCTAACTGGGCACTCTGGGAACTATGGCTACACCTTC	CASSLTGHSGNYGYTF